These T cell receptor beta chains were read from a single sample in a study of beta chain features in type 1 diabetes. Sequenced by immunoSEQ multiplex PCR; TCRdb stores in-frame clones only, minus some. The sample yields about 620,000 clones, 15% seen once. The sample was naive CD4+ T cells from blood. The receptors derive from a young man in good health. CDR3s include the opening cysteine and the closing phenylalanine or tryptophan. Fields, in order: V gene, clone size, J gene, D gene, CDR3 DNA, CDR3 protein. A D gene is named only where the DNA matches it firmly. Clone size is not always given. Where it is, it says once, few, many or a class for expanded clones.

TRBV12-5	.	TRBJ2-1	.	TGTGCTAGTGGTCCCTCGTCCAGGGCCAATGAGCAGTTCTTC	CASGPSSRANEQFF
TRBV4-1	few	TRBJ1-2	TRBD1	TGCGCCAGCAGCCACCCGAGGACAGGTACTAACTATGGCTACACCTTC	CASSHPRTGTNYGYTF
TRBV4-3	.	TRBJ1-1	.	TGCGCCAGCAGCCAACTAACCGCGAACACTGAAGCTTTCTTT	CASSQLTANTEAFF
TRBV15	few	TRBJ2-5	TRBD1	TGTGCCACCAGCAGATCAGACAGGGGGAAGTTTGGAGAGACCCAGTACTTC	CATSRSDRGKFGETQYF
TRBV10-3	few	TRBJ1-2	.	TGTGCCATCAGTGAGACTCAGGGGTATGGCTACACCTTC	CAISETQGYGYTF
TRBV19	few	TRBJ1-6	.	TGTGCCACCAAAAAGCCGGGGCGCGCCTCACCCCTCCACTTT	CATKKPGRASPLHF
TRBV9	.	TRBJ2-2	.	TGTGCCAGCGGCAGGCCGCGCGGCACCGGGGAGCTGTTTTTT	CASGRPRGTGELFF
TRBV27	few	TRBJ2-1	.	TGTGCCAGCAGCCTGCCGGGACCGGTTCACAATGAGCAGTTCTTC	CASSLPGPVHNEQFF
TRBV9	few	TRBJ2-1	.	TGTGCCAGCAGCGTAGCTTTAGCGGACTACAATGAGCAGTTCTTC	CASSVALADYNEQFF
TRBV7-9	.	TRBJ1-5	.	TGTGCCAGCAGCTTAGGGGGGACCGAAGAGAGTCAGCCCCAGCATTTT	CASSLGGTEESQPQHF
TRBV5-1	.	TRBJ2-7	.	TGCGCCAGCAGCTTGATCCGGGGAAGCTCCTACGAGCAGTACTTC	CASSLIRGSSYEQYF
TRBV7-9	.	TRBJ1-2	.	TGTGCCAGCGGCCTAATTGGGAACTATGGCTACACCTTC	CASGLIGNYGYTF
TRBV18	few	TRBJ1-1	.	TGTGCCAGCTCACCCGGGACGGGGAACACTGAAGCTTTCTTT	CASSPGTGNTEAFF
TRBV6-4	few	TRBJ2-1	TRBD1	TGTGCCAGCAGTGTGGACAGGTCTAATGAGCAGTTCTTC	CASSVDRSNEQFF
TRBV11-2	.	TRBJ2-1	.	TGTGCCAGCAGCGTCGGGGGCAGGTTCTACAATGAACAGTTCTTC	CASSVGGRFYNEQFF
TRBV9	few	TRBJ2-1	TRBD1	TGTGCCAGCAGCGTAGAGGGGGCGGCCTACAATGAGCAGTTCTTC	CASSVEGAAYNEQFF
TRBV20-1	few	TRBJ2-5	.	TGCAGTGCCGGGCAAGAGACCCAGTACTTC	CSAGQETQYF
TRBV27	few	TRBJ1-5	TRBD1	TGTGCCAGCAGTTACAGGGGCAGGGGTCAGCCCCAGCATTTT	CASSYRGRGQPQHF